The T cell receptor beta chain described here comes from a study of T cells after yellow fever vaccination. General study points: Abundant bulk-derived clonotypes could contaminate FACS-sorted repertoires.

This CDR3 has 15 residues. Germline CDR1 and CDR2: SGHVS and FQNEAQ. V lost 3 bases and J lost 6; bases outside the gene matches: 3. There are many counts of this clonotype. Its antigen is still unknown. MiXCR, run by TCRdb on the 5' RACE reads, gives a single entry per CDR3 protein. The top ten hold around 1% of the sample, which has 200,000 or so distinct CDR3 sequences, 6.5% to 7.5% seen once. The gene calls are TRBV7-8 and TRBJ2-1; 12 bases are shared with TRBD2. This clonotype was obtained from a man under 40 who received the YFV17D yellow fever vaccine. Sample: CD4+ T cells sorted from PBMCs, taken on the day of the yellow fever booster vaccination. CDR3 bases: TGTGCCAGCAGCTTCGGACTAGCGGGACTCAATGAGCAGTTCTTC. This gives the protein CASSFGLAGLNEQFF.